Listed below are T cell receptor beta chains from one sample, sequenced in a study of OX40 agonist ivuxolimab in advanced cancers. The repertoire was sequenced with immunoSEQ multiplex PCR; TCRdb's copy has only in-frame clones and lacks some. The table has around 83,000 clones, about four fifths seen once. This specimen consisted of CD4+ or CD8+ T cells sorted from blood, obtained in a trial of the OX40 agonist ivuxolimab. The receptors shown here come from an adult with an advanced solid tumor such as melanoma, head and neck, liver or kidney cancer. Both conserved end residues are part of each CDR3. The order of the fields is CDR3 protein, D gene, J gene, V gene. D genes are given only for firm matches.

CDR3 protein: CASSSGGQGVYGYTF; D gene: TRBD1; J gene: TRBJ1-2; V gene: TRBV6-5
CDR3 protein: CASSSSYFYSGNQETQYF; D gene: TRBD2; J gene: TRBJ2-5; V gene: TRBV7-8
CDR3 protein: CASSLEAPYEQYF; D gene: NA; J gene: TRBJ2-7; V gene: TRBV7-2
CDR3 protein: CASSRAWDTQYF; D gene: NA; J gene: TRBJ2-3; V gene: TRBV19
CDR3 protein: CASSLATGGSGANVLTF; D gene: TRBD1; J gene: TRBJ2-6; V gene: TRBV5-1
CDR3 protein: CASSRRNSNQPQHF; D gene: NA; J gene: TRBJ1-5; V gene: TRBV19
CDR3 protein: CASSSGWFGAFF; D gene: NA; J gene: TRBJ1-1; V gene: TRBV7-9
CDR3 protein: CSVEPDSGNTIYF; D gene: NA; J gene: TRBJ1-3; V gene: TRBV29-1
CDR3 protein: CASSSGGLAGVVYEQYF; D gene: TRBD2; J gene: TRBJ2-7; V gene: TRBV7-2
CDR3 protein: CASSTGTAYQETQYF; D gene: NA; J gene: TRBJ2-5; V gene: TRBV7-2
CDR3 protein: CASSVRTGDTGELFF; D gene: TRBD1; J gene: TRBJ2-2; V gene: TRBV5-1
CDR3 protein: CASSRDSQETQYF; D gene: TRBD1; J gene: TRBJ2-5; V gene: TRBV6-5
CDR3 protein: CASSQRVGTTAPTEAFF; D gene: NA; J gene: TRBJ1-1; V gene: TRBV28
CDR3 protein: CASSLSGGRLGRTEAFF; D gene: TRBD1; J gene: TRBJ1-1; V gene: TRBV5-6
CDR3 protein: CASTLGVNTEAFF; D gene: NA; J gene: TRBJ1-1; V gene: TRBV2
CDR3 protein: CASSYSYNEQFF; D gene: NA; J gene: TRBJ2-1; V gene: TRBV6-6
CDR3 protein: CASSLGVLAGEGNEQFF; D gene: TRBD2; J gene: TRBJ2-1; V gene: TRBV11-3
CDR3 protein: CASSLVATTTEAFF; D gene: NA; J gene: TRBJ1-1; V gene: TRBV7-8
CDR3 protein: CASRIQGGGVGEQYF; D gene: TRBD2; J gene: TRBJ2-7; V gene: TRBV5-1
CDR3 protein: CATSEGGLGTEAFF; D gene: NA; J gene: TRBJ1-1; V gene: TRBV15
CDR3 protein: CASSDPSSGRADEQFF; D gene: TRBD2; J gene: TRBJ2-1; V gene: TRBV9
CDR3 protein: CASNGRTPEETLHF; D gene: NA; J gene: TRBJ1-6; V gene: TRBV19
CDR3 protein: CASGPQKTIYF; D gene: NA; J gene: TRBJ1-3; V gene: TRBV6-6
CDR3 protein: CASSRKTGDLNTIYF; D gene: TRBD1; J gene: TRBJ1-3; V gene: TRBV4-3
CDR3 protein: CASSRTTAGTEAFF; D gene: NA; J gene: TRBJ1-1; V gene: TRBV11-2
CDR3 protein: CATMHQGGTEAFF; D gene: NA; J gene: TRBJ1-1; V gene: TRBV19
CDR3 protein: CASSKGGRGNNGYTF; D gene: NA; J gene: TRBJ1-2; V gene: TRBV21-1
CDR3 protein: CAAVGAGTDTQYF; D gene: NA; J gene: TRBJ2-3; V gene: TRBV6-6
CDR3 protein: CASSSGQGTEAFF; D gene: TRBD1; J gene: TRBJ1-1; V gene: TRBV18
CDR3 protein: CASSSGHSSGNTIYF; D gene: NA; J gene: TRBJ1-3; V gene: TRBV6-5
CDR3 protein: CAIRSGANVLTF; D gene: NA; J gene: TRBJ2-6; V gene: TRBV7-7
CDR3 protein: CASSQVSKPYEQYF; D gene: NA; J gene: TRBJ2-7; V gene: TRBV4-2
CDR3 protein: CATSLGSTQYF; D gene: NA; J gene: TRBJ2-3; V gene: TRBV15
CDR3 protein: CASSYDDRRNQPQHF; D gene: NA; J gene: TRBJ1-5; V gene: TRBV6-6
CDR3 protein: CASSVGQGMETQYF; D gene: TRBD1; J gene: TRBJ2-5; V gene: TRBV7-8
CDR3 protein: CASSYISTDTQYF; D gene: NA; J gene: TRBJ2-3; V gene: TRBV6-6
CDR3 protein: CASSRKDGAFYGYTF; D gene: NA; J gene: TRBJ1-2; V gene: TRBV6-5
CDR3 protein: CASSDLVEGEKLFF; D gene: NA; J gene: TRBJ1-4; V gene: TRBV7-9
CDR3 protein: CASSQVSGYAF; D gene: NA; J gene: TRBJ1-2; V gene: TRBV4-1
CDR3 protein: CASRRGGNEQYF; D gene: NA; J gene: NA; V gene: TRBV5-6
CDR3 protein: CASSPPGQGQETQYF; D gene: TRBD1; J gene: TRBJ2-5; V gene: TRBV6-6
CDR3 protein: CASSLAGQGWQPQHF; D gene: NA; J gene: TRBJ1-5; V gene: TRBV7-8
CDR3 protein: CASSWGFTNEKLFF; D gene: NA; J gene: TRBJ1-4; V gene: TRBV19
CDR3 protein: CASSLASRTGGGEKLFF; D gene: TRBD1; J gene: TRBJ1-4; V gene: TRBV7-9
CDR3 protein: CASSQRDKTFF; D gene: NA; J gene: TRBJ2-1; V gene: TRBV18
CDR3 protein: CASSVSLTGSSYEQYF; D gene: NA; J gene: TRBJ2-7; V gene: TRBV6-1
CDR3 protein: CASLWTGGDEGYGYTF; D gene: TRBD1; J gene: TRBJ1-2; V gene: TRBV27
CDR3 protein: CASSELLWQFF; D gene: NA; J gene: TRBJ2-1; V gene: TRBV25-1